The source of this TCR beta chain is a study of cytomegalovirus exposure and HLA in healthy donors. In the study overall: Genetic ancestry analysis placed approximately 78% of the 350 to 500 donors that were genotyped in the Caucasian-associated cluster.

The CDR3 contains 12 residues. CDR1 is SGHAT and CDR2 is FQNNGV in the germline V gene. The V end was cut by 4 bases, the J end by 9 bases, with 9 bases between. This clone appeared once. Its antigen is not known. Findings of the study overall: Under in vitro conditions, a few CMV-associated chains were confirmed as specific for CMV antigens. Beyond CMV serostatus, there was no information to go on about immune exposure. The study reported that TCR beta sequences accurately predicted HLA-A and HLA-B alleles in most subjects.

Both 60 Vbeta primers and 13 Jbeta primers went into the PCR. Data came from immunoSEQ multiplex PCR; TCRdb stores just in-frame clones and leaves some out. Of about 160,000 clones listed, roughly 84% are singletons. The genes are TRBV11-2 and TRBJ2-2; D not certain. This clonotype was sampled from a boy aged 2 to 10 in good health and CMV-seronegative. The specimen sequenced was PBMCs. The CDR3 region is CASSYNMWELFF. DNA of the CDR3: TGTGCCAGCAGCTATAACATGTGGGAGCTGTTTTTT.